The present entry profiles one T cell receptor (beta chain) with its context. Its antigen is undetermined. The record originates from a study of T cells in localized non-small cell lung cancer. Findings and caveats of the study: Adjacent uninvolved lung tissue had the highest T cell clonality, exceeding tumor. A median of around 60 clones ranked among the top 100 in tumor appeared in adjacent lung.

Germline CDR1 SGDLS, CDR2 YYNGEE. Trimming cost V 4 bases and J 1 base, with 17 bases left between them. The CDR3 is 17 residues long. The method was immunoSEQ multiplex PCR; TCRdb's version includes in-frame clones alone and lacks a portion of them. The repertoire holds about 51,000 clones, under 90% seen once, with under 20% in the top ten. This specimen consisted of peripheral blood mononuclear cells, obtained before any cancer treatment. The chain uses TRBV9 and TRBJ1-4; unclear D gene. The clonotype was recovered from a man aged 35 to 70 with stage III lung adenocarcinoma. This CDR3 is CASSPSLGGGTNEKLFF. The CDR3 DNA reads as TGTGCCAGCAGCCCTTCTTTGGGCGGTGGAACTAATGAAAAACTGTTTTTT.